Included here is one T cell receptor beta chain sequence, with context. This sample was included in a study of long-term antiretroviral therapy in people with HIV. The V end lost 7 bases, the J end lost 1 base, and 11 bases lay between the germline ends. Germline lookup yields CDR1 SGHDT and CDR2 YYEEEE. This CDR3 spans 13 amino acids. The libraries were made with immunoSEQ v3.0 at survey level. The protocol was immunoSEQ multiplex PCR, while the TCRdb copy is restricted to in-frame clones and leaves out a portion. Among tens of thousands of clones listed, about 81% were seen once. Material: unsorted PBMCs, obtained 1.5 years after starting antiretroviral therapy. This chain joins TRBV5-6 and TRBJ1-1; D not resolved. This TCR was sampled from a man under 40 with HIV. The CDR3 reads CASLHLGNTEAFF. The CDR3 DNA is TGTGCCAGCCTACATCTAGGGAACACTGAAGCTTTCTTT.